These 22 T cell receptor beta chains were sequenced from one sample in a study of tumor-infiltrating lymphocytes in primary liver carcinoma. Unsorted bulk tissue (about 18-30 mg) underwent RNA and DNA co-extraction. Production of TCR beta cDNA used about 500 ng total RNA together with a constant-region primer. Generation of the TCR beta libraries relied on three nested multiplex PCR rounds using slightly modified ARM-PCR. Primers for the first two PCR rounds were TRBV1-TRBV30 forward primers and a C-beta reverse primer (roughly 9 cycles per round). From the multiplex PCR reads, TCRdb called clonotypes with MiXCR, one entry per CDR3 protein. Of around 35,000 distinct CDR3 sequences listed, roughly 80% are singletons. Sequenced material: tumor-adjacent normal liver tissue. Source of these receptors: a man aged 40-55 years with primary liver carcinoma and hepatitis B virus infection.

Remarks on this clonotype: Sequence at one end of the junction differs from germline and may be a read error. The chain carries TRBV4-3 and TRBJ2-7; TRBD1 might be the D (5 bases). In germline, CDR1 is LGHNA, CDR2 YSLEER. The CDR3 contains 17 residues. For the CDR3, the DNA is TGCGCCAGGAGGCAAGAGGTCACAGGTCGAATCTCCCACGAACAGTACTTC. Protein sequence: CARRQEVTGRISHEQYF.

As for this clonotype: Germline is not matched at one junction end, which may reflect a read error. The chain couples TRBV6-5 to TRBJ2-7; D might be TRBD2 (7 bases). The CDR3 has 13 amino acids. Germline V gene data show CDR1 as MNHEY and CDR2 as SVGAGI. CDR3 sequence reads: CTSIGLVGGEQYF. In nucleotides, the CDR3 is TGTACCAGCATCGGACTAGTTGGGGGCGAGCAGTATTTC.

Remarks on this clonotype: A read error may account for a junction end that differs from germline. V is TRBV6-2 or TRBV6-3 and J is TRBJ2-7; D is possibly TRBD2 (5 bases). Germline V CDR1 and CDR2: MNHEY, SVGEGT. The CDR3 is 14 residues long. In DNA form, the CDR3 reads TGTGTCAGCGGTTACTCGGTTAGCGTGGACGAGCAGTACTTC. Residues: CVSGYSVSVDEQYF.

For this clonotype: Its ends do not fully match the called genes, so a read error is possible. The chain uses TRBV11-2 and TRBJ2-7; D is uncertain. Germline V gene lookup returns CDR1 SGHAT and CDR2 FQNNGV. This CDR3 contains 14 residues. The CDR3 is CVSSLTGESYEQYF. CDR3 in DNA: TGTGTCAGCAGCTTAACTGGGGAATCCTACGAGCAGTACTTC.

As regards this clonotype: At one end, the junction sequence differs from germline, possibly due to a read error. The rearrangement uses TRBV10-3 and TRBJ1-6, with TRBD1 as a possible D gene (5 bases). CDR3 size: 16 residues. Looked up from germline, CDR1 is ENHRY and CDR2 is SYGVKD. CDR3 residues: CAISESGPNGGSPPHF. The CDR3 coding sequence is TGTGCTATCAGTGAGTCGGGACCTAACGGAGGGTCACCCCCCCACTTT.

The V gene is TRBV2, the J gene TRBJ1-1; D might be TRBD1 (5 bases). V lost 10 bases and J lost 3, with 21 bases in between. Germline CDR1 is SNHLY and CDR2 is FYNNEI. This CDR3 comprises 15 residues. The chain's CDR3 is CANGEGQRRDTEAFF. The CDR3 DNA sequence: TGTGCCAACGGTGAGGGGCAACGCCGAGACACTGAAGCTTTCTTT.

This clonotype appeared many times. The chain carries TRBV28 and TRBJ2-4; no definite D call. V was cut by 6 bases and J by 3 bases, with 9 bases left in between. The CDR3 runs 13 residues. Germline values: CDR1 MDHEN, CDR2 SYDVKM. CDR3 DNA sequence: TGTGCCAGCAGCCAAGGCGACAAAAACATTCAGTACTTC. Translating gives CASSQGDKNIQYF.

Remarks on this clonotype: An end of the junction differs from the germline gene, which may be a read error. The genes are TRBV14 and TRBJ2-3, with 9 nucleotides matching TRBD1. CDR3 length: 17 amino acids. Germline CDR1 SGHDN, CDR2 FVKESK. The chain's CDR3 is CARSRRKSGTGTDTQYF. The CDR3 bases are TGTGCCAGGAGCCGACGAAAATCCGGGACAGGGACAGATACGCAGTATTTT. The variable domain in full, with the rest retrieved from reference TRBV14 and TRBJ2-3, is EAGVTQFPSHSVIEKGQTVTLRCDPISGHDNLYWYRRVMGKEIKFLLHFVKESKQDESGMPNNRFLAERTGGTYSTLKVQPAELEDSGVYFCARSRRKSGTGTDTQYFGPGTRLTVL.

This chain links TRBV5-1 with TRBJ2-2, with 7 bases fitting TRBD2. Germline V lookup: CDR1 SGHRS, CDR2 YFSETQ. This CDR3 contains 17 residues. Losses at the gene ends were 3 bases for V and 1 base for J; bases not matched to a gene: 9. CDR3 coding DNA: TGCGCCAGCAGCTCTGGACTAGTGGGAGGGAACACCGGGGAGCTGTTTTTT. Residues: CASSSGLVGGNTGELFF.

A remark on this clonotype: It is likely a read error, because the conserved phenylalanine at the end of the CDR3 is missing. The chain recombines TRBV29-1 with TRBJ2-2; the match to TRBD1 covers 7 bases. Germline CDR1 reads SQVTM; CDR2 reads ANQGSEA. V shed 7 bases and J 6 bases; nucleotides not matched to a gene: 8. The CDR3 consists of 13 residues. CDR3 residues: CSAEITGAGELFL. In DNA form, the CDR3 reads TGCAGCGCTGAGATAACAGGGGCCGGGGAGCTGTTTCTT.

In regard to this clonotype: This may arise from a read error, as a much more abundant clone is one base away. V usage is TRBV30 and J usage is TRBJ2-1, with a weak D call TRBD1 (5 bases). This CDR3 region has 15 residues. The germline CDR1 and CDR2 sequences are GTSNPN and SVGIG (reference sequence). The DNA of the CDR3 is TGTGTCTGGAGTGTAAGGGGCAACTCCTACAATGAGCAGTTCTTC. It translates to CVWSVRGNSYNEQFF.

Comments on this clonotype: One end of the junction varies from germline; a read error may be responsible. The chain couples TRBV4-1 to TRBJ2-7; 11 bases map to TRBD1. Germline CDR1 is MGHRA and CDR2 is YSYEKL. The CDR3 runs to 17 residues. The CDR3 here is CASSNRDRGISSHEQYF. The CDR3 nucleotides are TGCGCCAGCAGCAATCGGGACAGGGGGATATCCTCCCACGAGCAGTACTTC.

The gene calls are TRBV6-1 and TRBJ1-6, with D uncertain. With 7 bases removed from V and 0 bases from J, the gap between germline ends came to 16 bases. The CDR3 has 17 residues. Germline V gene sequence: CDR1 MNHNS, CDR2 SASEGT. CDR3 sequence: CASTLVDPSSYNSPLHF. The CDR3 coding sequence is TGTGCCAGCACTCTCGTGGACCCGAGCTCCTATAATTCACCCCTCCACTTT.

The V and J genes are TRBV6-5 and TRBJ2-4, with D possibly matching TRBD1 (5 bases). The CDR3 totals 14 residues. Germline-derived CDR1 and CDR2 are MNHEY and SVGAGI. Trimming stripped 10 bases from V and 11 bases from J, with 24 bases between. The CDR3 region is CAISDSLAKDVQYF. In DNA, the CDR3 is TGTGCCATCAGCGACAGCTTAGCCAAAGACGTTCAGTACTTC.

This clonotype showed up many times. The chain couples TRBV24-1 to TRBJ2-3; a weak D match, TRBD2 (6 bases). The germline gives CDR1 KGHDR, CDR2 SFDVKD. The CDR3 is 16 amino acids. Trimming stripped 5 bases from V and 0 bases from J, with 14 bases between. The chain's CDR3 is CATSGRGTTSTDTQYF. CDR3 coding DNA: TGTGCCACCAGTGGGAGGGGAACGACTAGCACAGATACGCAGTATTTT.

Of note for this clonotype: This is likely a read error, given that the CDR3 carries no conserved phenylalanine or tryptophan at its end. The chain links TRBV9 to TRBJ2-3; D uncertain. The CDR3 length is 12 residues. CDR1 and CDR2 from the germline V gene are SGDLS and YYNGEE. Here the CDR3 DNA reads TGTGCCAGAAGCGTAGGGACAGATACGCAGTATATT. Protein sequence: CARSVGTDTQYI.

About this clonotype itself: The missing conserved phenylalanine or tryptophan at the end of this CDR3 makes a read error likely. The chain links TRBV4-3 to TRBJ2-7; D perhaps matches TRBD2 (7 bases). The CDR3 has 15 residues. Germline CDR1 and CDR2: LGHNA and YSLEER. Trimming removed 0 bases from V and 6 bases from J, with 15 bases in between. CDR3 protein: CASSQDRGAGAEQYY. As DNA, the CDR3 is TGCGCCAGCAGCCAAGATAGGGGGGCGGGGGCCGAGCAGTACTAC.

V usage is TRBV12-5 and J usage is TRBJ2-1; TRBD2 is a possible D gene (5 bases). The V gene lost 10 bases and the J gene lost 6 bases, with 13 bases spanning the gap. CDR3 length: 12 amino acids. Germline-derived CDR1 and CDR2 are LGHNT and FRNRAP. CDR3 DNA: TGTGCTACTGTTAGCGAGGGCAATGAGCAGTTCTTC. Amino acids: CATVSEGNEQFF.

Points on this clonotype: The junction shows a germline mismatch at one end, possibly a read error. V gene TRBV6-1 combines with J gene TRBJ2-1, with TRBD1 as a possible D gene (6 bases). The CDR3 totals 13 residues. In germline, CDR1 is MNHNS, CDR2 SASEGT. The CDR3 region is CATSEGTCDEQFF. The CDR3 nucleotides are TGTGCCACCAGTGAAGGGACATGCGATGAGCAGTTCTTC.

Turning to this clonotype: At one end the junction does not follow the germline gene, possibly because of a read error. V gene TRBV6-4 combines with J gene TRBJ2-1; perhaps TRBD2 as D (5 bases). The CDR3 consists of 14 residues. Germline assignment: CDR1 MRHNA and CDR2 SNTAGT. In DNA form, the CDR3 reads TGTGCCAGCAGAGACTCAGCGGTAGGGAATGAGCAGTCCTTC. It specifies CASRDSAVGNEQSF.

Points on this clonotype: No conserved phenylalanine or tryptophan ends this CDR3, so it is likely a read error. V usage is TRBV5-5 and J usage is TRBJ2-5; D is uncertain. The CDR3 consists of 15 residues. Germline V gene lookup returns CDR1 SGHKS and CDR2 YYEKEE (reference sequence). CDR3 in amino acids: CASSLESGARETQYL. CDR3 nucleotide sequence: TGTGCCAGCAGTTTGGAATCAGGCGCTAGGGAGACCCAGTACCTC.

The J gene is TRBJ2-1, the V gene TRBV12-3 or TRBV12-4, with TRBD2 identical over 7 bases. This CDR3 region has 16 residues. The CDR3 is CVGGASGRSSYNEQFF. DNA of the CDR3: TGTGTCGGTGGGGCTAGCGGCCGTAGCTCCTACAATGAGCAGTTCTTC.